This T cell receptor delta chain is drawn from a study of human gamma delta and Vdelta1 T cells. V was pared by 4 bases and J by 4 bases, with 16 bases between. The CDR3 spans 15 residues. Looked up from germline, CDR1 is TSWWSYY and CDR2 is QGS. TCRdb ran CATT on the PCR reads. The sample lists about 13,000 delta-chain clones, approximately 51% occurring once. On this clone: Its antigen remains unknown.

The sequence was collected from a human donor in good health. This rearrangement joins TRDV1 to TRDJ1; D is unresolved. The sequenced sample consisted of Vdelta1 gamma-delta T cells from blood grown in culture (DOT cells). This CDR3 is CALGGPSKPVDKLIF. CDR3 DNA sequence: TGTGCTCTTGGGGGGCCCTCGAAACCGGTCGATAAACTCATCTTT.